This record looks at one T cell receptor beta chain sequence and its context. Antigen unknown. This sample was taken from a study of persistence of HIV-infected CD4 T cells. Study-level information: Multiple blood draws of up to roughly 200 mL, except a couple of donors with single leukapheresis.

The immunoSEQ assay was version 4, run in survey mode. Using immunoSEQ multiplex PCR, the repertoire was profiled, and TCRdb retains in-frame clones only, with some absent. The data show 36,000 or so clones, around 86% seen once. The CDR3 length is 15 residues. Losses at the gene ends were 3 bases for V and 6 bases for J; bases not matched to a gene: 4. The germline gives CDR1 LNHDA, CDR2 SQIVND (reference sequence). Findings and limits, study-wide: Degenerate expanded CDR3beta sequences were enriched among CMV- and Gag-responding cells. Within sorted populations, more oligoclonal TCRs accompanied more oligoclonal proviruses.

Cells were stimulated with overlapping HIV-1 Gag 15-mer peptides. Memory cells lacking CD40L and CD69 with high CD45RO were sorted. Suppressive ART was started during chronic HIV-1 infection in these adults. This TCR was recovered from an adult with HIV. The donor label of this sample is uncertain. Sequencing was performed on cultured CD4+ T cells from PBMCs, taken from a patient who received antiretroviral therapy. The V and J genes are TRBV19 and TRBJ1-6; 8 bases fit TRBD1. The CDR3 loop is CASSMGQASNSPLHF. In DNA, the CDR3 is TGTGCCAGTAGTATGGGACAGGCGAGTAATTCACCCCTCCACTTT.